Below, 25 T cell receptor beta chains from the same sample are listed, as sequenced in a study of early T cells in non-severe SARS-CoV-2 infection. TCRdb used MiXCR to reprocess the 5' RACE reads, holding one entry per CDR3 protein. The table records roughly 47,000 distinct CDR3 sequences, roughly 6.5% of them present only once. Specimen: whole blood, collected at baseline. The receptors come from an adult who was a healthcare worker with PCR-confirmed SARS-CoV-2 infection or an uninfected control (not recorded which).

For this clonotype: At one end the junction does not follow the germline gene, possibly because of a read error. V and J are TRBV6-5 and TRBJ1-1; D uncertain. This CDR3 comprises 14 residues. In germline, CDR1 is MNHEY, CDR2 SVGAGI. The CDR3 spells CASSSSLAGREVFF. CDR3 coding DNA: TGTGCCAGCAGTTCCTCCTTGGCGGGCCGAGAAGTTTTCTTT.

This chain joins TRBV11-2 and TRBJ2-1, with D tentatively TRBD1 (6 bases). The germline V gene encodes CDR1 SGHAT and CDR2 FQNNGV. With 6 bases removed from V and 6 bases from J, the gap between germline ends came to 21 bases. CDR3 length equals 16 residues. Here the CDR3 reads CASRTVQGRARNEQFF. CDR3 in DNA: TGTGCCAGCAGAACAGTGCAGGGGCGAGCTCGCAATGAGCAGTTCTTC. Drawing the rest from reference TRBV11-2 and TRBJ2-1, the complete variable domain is EAGVAQSPRYKIIEKRQSVAFWCNPISGHATLYWYQQILGQGPKLLIQFQNNGVVDDSQLPKDRFSAERLKGVDSTLKIQPAKLEDSAVYLCASRTVQGRARNEQFFGPGTRLTVL.

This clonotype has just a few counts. In DNA, the CDR3 is TGTGCAAGTCGCTCCTGGTCGCCGGGACAGGGGTACCACGAACAGTACTTC. It translates to CASRSWSPGQGYHEQYF. This chain links TRBV12-2 with TRBJ2-7; TRBD1 reflects the table's D call only, with no check against the DNA. TRBV12-2 is a pseudogene. The length of the CDR3 is 17 residues.

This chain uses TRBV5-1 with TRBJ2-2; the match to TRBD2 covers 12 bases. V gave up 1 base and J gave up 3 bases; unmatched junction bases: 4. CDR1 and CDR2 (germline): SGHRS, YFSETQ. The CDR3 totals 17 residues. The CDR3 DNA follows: TGCGCCAGCAGCTTGAAGACTAGCGGGGGCTACACCGGGGAGCTGTTTTTT. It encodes CASSLKTSGGYTGELFF.

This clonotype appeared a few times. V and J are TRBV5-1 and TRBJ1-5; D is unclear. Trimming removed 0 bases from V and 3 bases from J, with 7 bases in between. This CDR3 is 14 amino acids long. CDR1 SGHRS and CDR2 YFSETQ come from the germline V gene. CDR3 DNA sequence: TGCGCCAGCAGCTTGGGGGTCACCAATCAGCCCCAGCATTTT. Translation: CASSLGVTNQPQHF.

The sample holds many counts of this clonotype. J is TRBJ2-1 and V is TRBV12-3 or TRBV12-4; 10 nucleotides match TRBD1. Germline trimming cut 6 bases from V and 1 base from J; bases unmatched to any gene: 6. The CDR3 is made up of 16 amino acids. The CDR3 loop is CASSDRGLSSYNEQFF. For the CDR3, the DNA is TGTGCCAGCAGCGACAGGGGGCTTTCGTCCTACAATGAGCAGTTCTTC.

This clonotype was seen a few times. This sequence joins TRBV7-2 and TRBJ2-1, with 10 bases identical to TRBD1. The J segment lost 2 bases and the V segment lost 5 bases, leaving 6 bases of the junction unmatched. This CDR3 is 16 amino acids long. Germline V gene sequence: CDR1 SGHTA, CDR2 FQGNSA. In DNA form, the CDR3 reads TGTGCCAGCAGCCAGCACGGGACAGGGGCCTACAATGAGCAGTTCTTC. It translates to CASSQHGTGAYNEQFF.

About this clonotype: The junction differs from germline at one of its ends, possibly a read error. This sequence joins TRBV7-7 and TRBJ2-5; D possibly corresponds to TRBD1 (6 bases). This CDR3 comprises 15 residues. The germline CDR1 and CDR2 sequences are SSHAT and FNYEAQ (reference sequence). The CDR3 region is CASSLTPVRGETQYF. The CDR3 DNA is TGTGCTAGCAGCTTGACCCCCGTCAGGGGAGAGACCCAGTACTTC.

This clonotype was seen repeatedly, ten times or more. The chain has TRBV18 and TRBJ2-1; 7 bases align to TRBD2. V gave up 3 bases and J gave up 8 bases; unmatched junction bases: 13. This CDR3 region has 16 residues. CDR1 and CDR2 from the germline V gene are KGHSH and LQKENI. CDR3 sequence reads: CASSPKRGTGFYEQFF. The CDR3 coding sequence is TGTGCCAGCTCACCGAAGCGGGGCACAGGCTTCTATGAGCAGTTCTTC.

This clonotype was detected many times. The CDR3 DNA reads as TGTGCCAGCAGTACCAGACAGGGAAGGGGCGAGACCCAGTACTTC. This gives the protein CASSTRQGRGETQYF. The chain employs TRBV7-2 and TRBJ2-5, with TRBD1 identical over 7 bases. V trimming: 6 bases; J trimming: 5 bases; junction bases outside the gene matches: 12. Germline CDR1 and CDR2: SGHTA and FQGNSA. The CDR3 extends over 15 amino acids.

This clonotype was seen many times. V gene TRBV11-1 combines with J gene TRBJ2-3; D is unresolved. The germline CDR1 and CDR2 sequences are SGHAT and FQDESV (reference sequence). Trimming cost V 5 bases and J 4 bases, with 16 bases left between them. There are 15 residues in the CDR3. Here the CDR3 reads CASSNLILSADTQYF. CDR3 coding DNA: TGTGCCAGCAGCAACTTGATTTTGAGCGCAGATACGCAGTATTTT.

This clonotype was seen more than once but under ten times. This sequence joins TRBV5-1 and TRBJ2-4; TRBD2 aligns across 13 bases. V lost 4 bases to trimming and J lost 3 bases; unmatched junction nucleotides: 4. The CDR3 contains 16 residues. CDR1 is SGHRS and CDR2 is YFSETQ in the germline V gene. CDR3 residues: CASSTSGGAGKNIQYF. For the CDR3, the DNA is TGCGCCAGCAGCACTAGCGGGGGGGCCGGCAAAAACATTCAGTACTTC.

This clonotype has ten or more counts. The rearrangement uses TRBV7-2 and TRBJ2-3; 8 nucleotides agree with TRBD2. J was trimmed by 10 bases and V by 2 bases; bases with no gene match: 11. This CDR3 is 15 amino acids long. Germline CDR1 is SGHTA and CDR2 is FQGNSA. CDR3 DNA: TGTGCCAGCAGCTTAACGGGGGGGCTACCGATATCGCAGTATTTT. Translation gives CASSLTGGLPISQYF.

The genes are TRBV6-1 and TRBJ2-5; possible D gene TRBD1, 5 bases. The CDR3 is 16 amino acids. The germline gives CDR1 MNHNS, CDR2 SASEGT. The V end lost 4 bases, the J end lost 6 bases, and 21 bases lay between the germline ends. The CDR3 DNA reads TGTGCCAGCAGTGGTGGGCCGGACACGACGAGTAAGACCCAGTACTTC. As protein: CASSGGPDTTSKTQYF.

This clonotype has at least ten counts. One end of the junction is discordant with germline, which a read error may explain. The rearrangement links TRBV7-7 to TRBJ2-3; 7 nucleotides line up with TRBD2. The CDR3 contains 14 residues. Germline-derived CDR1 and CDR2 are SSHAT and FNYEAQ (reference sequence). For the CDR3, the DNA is TGTGCTAGCAGCTTAGCGGGCCGCACAGATACGCAGTATTTT. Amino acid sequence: CASSLAGRTDTQYF.

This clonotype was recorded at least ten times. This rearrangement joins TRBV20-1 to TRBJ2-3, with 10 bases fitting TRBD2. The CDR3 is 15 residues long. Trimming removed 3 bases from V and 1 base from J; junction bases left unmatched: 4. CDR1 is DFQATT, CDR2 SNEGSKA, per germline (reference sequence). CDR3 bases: TGCAGTGCTAGGAGGACTAGCGGCCGCACAGATACGCAGTATTTT. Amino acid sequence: CSARRTSGRTDTQYF.

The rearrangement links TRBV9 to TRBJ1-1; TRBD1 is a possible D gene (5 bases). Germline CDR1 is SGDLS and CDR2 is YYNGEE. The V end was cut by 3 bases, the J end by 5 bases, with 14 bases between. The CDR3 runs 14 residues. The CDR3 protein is CASSEGFTATEAFF. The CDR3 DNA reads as TGTGCCAGCAGCGAGGGGTTTACCGCGACTGAAGCTTTCTTT.

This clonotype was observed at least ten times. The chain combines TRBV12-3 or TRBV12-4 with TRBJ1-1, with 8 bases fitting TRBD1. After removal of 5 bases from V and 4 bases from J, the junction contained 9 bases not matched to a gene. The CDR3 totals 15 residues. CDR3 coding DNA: TGTGCCAGCAGTCGCCGGACAGGGCCGGGCACTGAAGCTTTCTTT. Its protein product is CASSRRTGPGTEAFF.

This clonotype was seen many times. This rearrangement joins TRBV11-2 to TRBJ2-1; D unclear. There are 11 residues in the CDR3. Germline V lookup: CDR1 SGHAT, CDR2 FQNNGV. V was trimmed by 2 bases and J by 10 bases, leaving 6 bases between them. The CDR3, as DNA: TGTGCCAGCAGCTTACATGAGGAGCAGTTCTTC. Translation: CASSLHEEQFF.

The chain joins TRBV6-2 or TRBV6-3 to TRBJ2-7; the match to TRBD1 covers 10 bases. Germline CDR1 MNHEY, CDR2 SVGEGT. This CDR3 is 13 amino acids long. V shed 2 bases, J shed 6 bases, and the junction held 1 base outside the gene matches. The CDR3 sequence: CASSYRDRGEQYF. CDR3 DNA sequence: TGTGCCAGCAGTTACCGGGACAGGGGCGAGCAGTACTTC.

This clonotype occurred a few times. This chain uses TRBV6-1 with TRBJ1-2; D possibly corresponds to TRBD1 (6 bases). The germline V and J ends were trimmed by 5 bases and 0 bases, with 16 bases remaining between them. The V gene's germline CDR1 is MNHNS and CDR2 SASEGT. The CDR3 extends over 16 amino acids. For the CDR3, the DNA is TGTGCCAGCAGTCCAGCTGGAAGGGGGTCTAACTATGGCTACACCTTC. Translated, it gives CASSPAGRGSNYGYTF.

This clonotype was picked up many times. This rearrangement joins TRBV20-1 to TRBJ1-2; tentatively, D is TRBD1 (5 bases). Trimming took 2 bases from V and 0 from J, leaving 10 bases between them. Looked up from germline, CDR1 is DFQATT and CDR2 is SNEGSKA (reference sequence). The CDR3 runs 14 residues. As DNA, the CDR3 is TGCAGTGCTAGAAGACAGTCCACTAACTATGGCTACACCTTC. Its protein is CSARRQSTNYGYTF.

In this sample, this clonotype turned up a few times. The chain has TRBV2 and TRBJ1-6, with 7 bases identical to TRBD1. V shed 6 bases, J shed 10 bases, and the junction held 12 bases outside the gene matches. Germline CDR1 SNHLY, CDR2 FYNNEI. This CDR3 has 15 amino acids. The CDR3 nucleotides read TGTGCCAGCAGCCTACCGGGACAGCCTAACTCACCCCTCCACTTT. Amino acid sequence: CASSLPGQPNSPLHF.

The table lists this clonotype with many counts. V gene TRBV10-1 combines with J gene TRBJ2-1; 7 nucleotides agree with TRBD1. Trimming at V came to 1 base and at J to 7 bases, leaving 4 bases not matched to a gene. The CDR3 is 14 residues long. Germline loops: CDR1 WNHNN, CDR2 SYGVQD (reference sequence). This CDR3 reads CASSEWVTGNEQFF. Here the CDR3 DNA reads TGCGCCAGCAGTGAGTGGGTGACAGGGAATGAGCAGTTCTTC.

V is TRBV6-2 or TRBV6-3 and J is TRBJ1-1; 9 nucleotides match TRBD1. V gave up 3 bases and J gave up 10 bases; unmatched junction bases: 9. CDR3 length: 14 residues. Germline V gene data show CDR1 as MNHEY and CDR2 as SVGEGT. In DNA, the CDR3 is TGTGCCAGCAGTTATCACGTATCGACAGGGGGAGCTTTCTTT. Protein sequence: CASSYHVSTGGAFF.